The rows below give T cell receptor beta chains drawn from one sample of a study of beta chain features in type 1 diabetes. Clones were read by immunoSEQ multiplex PCR, and TCRdb kept only the in-frame ones, dropping some. This sample has under 300,000 clones, with approximately 14% found just once. The sequenced sample consisted of naive CD4+ T cells from blood. The receptors shown here come from a man aged 30-40 years with type 1 diabetes. Each CDR3 is given with its conserved first and last residue. D genes are given only for firm matches. Size tells how often a clone was seen (once, few, many) or the class of an expanded clone, and some rows leave it out.

TRBD2,TRBV27,TRBJ2-5,-,TGTGCCAGCAGTTTATCGGGGACTATACAAGAGACCCAGTACTTC,CASSLSGTIQETQYF
-,TRBV5-1,TRBJ2-7,-,TGCGCCAGCAGCTTGTATGGGCCCCCCGACGAGCAGTACTTC,CASSLYGPPDEQYF
-,TRBV5-4,TRBJ2-2,few,TGTGCCAGCAGCAACGGACATACCGGGGAGCTGTTTTTT,CASSNGHTGELFF
TRBD2,TRBV5-4,TRBJ2-1,-,TGTGCCAGCAGCTTTACGGGAGGGCCCCATGAGCAGTTCTTC,CASSFTGGPHEQFF
-,TRBV5-1,TRBJ2-3,-,TGCGCCAGCAGCGAGGTGGGCACAGATACGCAGTATTTT,CASSEVGTDTQYF
-,TRBV30,TRBJ1-6,-,TGTGCCTGGAGTGGGACATTGGGGCCTTCACCCCTCCACTTT,CAWSGTLGPSPLHF
-,TRBV5-1,TRBJ1-2,few,TGCGCCAGCAGCTTGGGGGGACAAGGCCAGACCTACACCTTC,CASSLGGQGQTYTF
TRBD2,TRBV7-2,TRBJ2-1,-,TGTGCCAGCATAGCGGGGGGGCCTTCCAATGAGCAGTTCTTC,CASIAGGPSNEQFF
-,TRBV7-2,TRBJ1-5,-,TGTGCCAGCAGCTCCGCGGGGGACCAGCCCCAGCATTTT,CASSSAGDQPQHF
-,TRBV5-1,TRBJ2-3,-,TGCGCCAGCAGCGTCGGGGTGGCGGGGACAGATACGCAGTATTTT,CASSVGVAGTDTQYF
-,TRBV18,TRBJ1-1,-,TGTGCCAGCTCACAGGGGCAGGGCGCGGACACTGAAGCTTTCTTT,CASSQGQGADTEAFF
-,TRBV7-9,TRBJ2-1,-,TGTGCCAGCAGCTTAGACGGGAACAATGAGCAGTTCTTC,CASSLDGNNEQFF
-,TRBV4-1,TRBJ1-1,-,TGCGCCAGCAGCCAAAGACAGACCCTGAACACTGAAGCTTTCTTT,CASSQRQTLNTEAFF
-,TRBV6-5,TRBJ1-3,-,TGTGCCAGCAGCCGCGGACAGCAGGGAAACACCATATATTTT,CASSRGQQGNTIYF
TRBD2,TRBV5-1,TRBJ2-3,few,TGCGCCAGCAGCAGAACACTAGCGGGAGGGCCAGATACGCAGTATTTT,CASSRTLAGGPDTQYF
-,TRBV7-9,TRBJ2-3,few,TGTGCCAGCACAACTACCACAGATACGCAGTATTTT,CASTTTTDTQYF
TRBD2,TRBV7-9,TRBJ2-5,few,TGTGCCAGCAGCTTGGCTAGCGGGGGGCAACAAGAGACCCAGTACTTC,CASSLASGGQQETQYF
-,TRBV5-1,TRBJ2-3,few,TGCGCCAGCAGGGACGGGGTTAGCACAGATACGCAGTATTTT,CASRDGVSTDTQYF
TRBD2,TRBV27,TRBJ2-7,-,TGTGCCAGCAGTTTCTCTAGCGGGGGTTACGAGCAGTACTTC,CASSFSSGGYEQYF
-,TRBV29-1,TRBJ2-3,few,TGCAGCGAACGGATCGGGGATACGCAGTATTTT,CSERIGDTQYF
TRBD2,TRBV2,TRBJ2-1,few,TGTGCCAGCACAACAAGCGGGGTAGGTGGCGAGCAGTTCTTC,CASTTSGVGGEQFF
TRBD1,TRBV10-3,TRBJ2-2,-,TGTGCCAACCGACAGGGAACGAACACCGGGGAGCTGTTTTTT,CANRQGTNTGELFF
-,TRBV28,TRBJ2-7,-,TGTGCCAGCTGTTCCGCAGGGGAACCCTACGAGCAGTACTTC,CASCSAGEPYEQYF
-,TRBV19,TRBJ1-1,few,TGTGCCAGTTCCGGGGGGATGAACACTGAAGCTTTCTTT,CASSGGMNTEAFF
TRBD2,TRBV7-9,TRBJ2-3,-,TGTGCCAGCAGCTTAATCCCGACTAGCGGGGGGGACATCACAGATACGCAGTATTTT,CASSLIPTSGGDITDTQYF
-,TRBV7-2,TRBJ2-7,-,TGTGCCAGCAGCTTAGGGGCGGGATCTGCCGAGCAGTACTTC,CASSLGAGSAEQYF
-,TRBV5-4,TRBJ2-1,-,TGTGCCAGCAGCTTGGAGGGGCTGAGCTCCTACAATGAGCAGTTCTTC,CASSLEGLSSYNEQFF
-,TRBV10-3,TRBJ1-2,few,TGTGCCATCAGTGAGTCAAGTAGCTCCTATGGCTACACCTTC,CAISESSSSYGYTF
TRBD1,TRBV2,TRBJ1-1,-,TGTGCCAGCAGCGGGGGACAGAGGAACACTGAAGCTTTCTTT,CASSGGQRNTEAFF
-,TRBV23-1,TRBJ2-2,few,TGCGCCAGCAGTCTCCCCGGGGGAACCGGGGAGCTGTTTTTT,CASSLPGGTGELFF
-,TRBV7-9,TRBJ2-3,-,TGTGCCAGCAGCCCCACTAGCACAGATACGCAGTATTTT,CASSPTSTDTQYF
-,TRBV2,TRBJ2-6,-,TGTGCCAGTGGAGGGACTGGGGCCAACGTCCTGACTTTC,CASGGTGANVLTF
TRBD1,TRBV27,TRBJ1-2,-,TGTGCCAGCAGTTTACAGGGGGCCGGAGGCTACACCTTC,CASSLQGAGGYTF
TRBD1,TRBV4-2,TRBJ1-2,few,TGTGCCAGCAGCCGAGGGACAGGGGAGGCTGCGAACTATGGCTACACCTTC,CASSRGTGEAANYGYTF
-,TRBV5-1,TRBJ1-1,-,TGCGCCAGCAGCTTGGAGTCTGTCGGGAGAGCTTTCTTT,CASSLESVGRAFF
TRBD2,TRBV5-4,TRBJ2-3,-,TGTGCCAGCAGCCGGGGACTAGCCAGCACAGATACGCAGTATTTT,CASSRGLASTDTQYF
-,TRBV27,TRBJ1-2,once,TGTGCCAGCAGTTTATCCCACAGGGACGGCTACACCTTC,CASSLSHRDGYTF
-,TRBV20-1,TRBJ2-1,few,TGCAGTGCTTTTCCAGGGGAGCAGTTCTTC,CSAFPGEQFF
-,TRBV9,TRBJ2-3,-,TGTGCCAGCAGCGTAGACCTAGCCCACACAGATACGCAGTATTTT,CASSVDLAHTDTQYF
TRBD2,TRBV19,TRBJ2-1,few,TGTGCCAGTAGTACGACTAGCGGAGTTAGGAATGAGCAGTTCTTC,CASSTTSGVRNEQFF
-,TRBV7-2,TRBJ2-3,-,TGTGCCAGCAGCAGCGGACAGAGCACAGATACGCAGTATTTT,CASSSGQSTDTQYF
-,TRBV30,TRBJ2-7,-,TGTGCCTGGAGTCGGGTATTCTACGAGCAGTACTTC,CAWSRVFYEQYF
-,TRBV21-1,TRBJ1-5,-,TGTGCCAGCAGCAAACGACAGGGGGACTATAGCAATCAGCCCCAGCATTTT,CASSKRQGDYSNQPQHF
TRBD1,TRBV11-3,TRBJ1-6,-,TGTGCCAGCAGCTTAGGACAGGGGTGGTCACCCCTCCACTTT,CASSLGQGWSPLHF
-,TRBV18,TRBJ2-3,few,TGTGCCAGCTCACCATCTCGACAGGTCAAAGATACGCAGTATTTT,CASSPSRQVKDTQYF
-,TRBV9,TRBJ1-1,few,TGTGCCAGCAGTCCCGTGAACACTGAAGCTTTCTTT,CASSPVNTEAFF
TRBD1,TRBV30,TRBJ1-6,-,TGTGCCTGGAAGGGACAGGGGCAATCACCCCTCCACTTT,CAWKGQGQSPLHF
TRBD1,TRBV30,TRBJ1-3,few,TGTGCCTGGAGTGTACAGGGGGTTGTGAACACCATATATTTT,CAWSVQGVVNTIYF
-,TRBV29-1,TRBJ1-1,few,TGCAGCGTCGCTTCGCGGGGGGGCCATGAAGCTTTCTTT,CSVASRGGHEAFF
-,TRBV7-2,TRBJ2-1,few,TGTGCCAGCAGCTTAGCGGGGGCAGGGACCTACAATGAGCAGTTCTTC,CASSLAGAGTYNEQFF
-,TRBV18,TRBJ2-4,few,TGTGCCAGCTCCTCCCCCGGGACACCGAACATTCAGTACTTC,CASSSPGTPNIQYF
-,TRBV7-2,TRBJ1-2,-,TGTGCCAGCAGCCCCGACGGTGGGGCGAGCTATGGCTACACCTTC,CASSPDGGASYGYTF
-,TRBV5-1,TRBJ2-5,once,TGCGCCAGCAGCCGGCTCGGGGGGCTAGAAGAGACCCAGTACTTC,CASSRLGGLEETQYF
-,TRBV7-2,TRBJ2-3,-,TGTGCCAGCAGCCCCTCCGGAGGGCCCACAGATACGCAGTATTTT,CASSPSGGPTDTQYF
TRBD2,TRBV29-1,TRBJ2-3,few,TGCAGCGTTGTCATGGGACTAGCGGGAGGCGGTACGCAGTATTTT,CSVVMGLAGGGTQYF
-,TRBV6-6,TRBJ1-3,-,TGTGCCAGCAACGACTCTGGGGGCGGAAACACCATATATTTT,CASNDSGGGNTIYF
-,TRBV9,TRBJ2-3,-,TGTGCCAGCAGCGTAGGAGTGGCGGATAGCACAGATACGCAGTATTTT,CASSVGVADSTDTQYF
TRBD1,TRBV6-5,TRBJ1-2,-,TGTGCCAGCAGTTACAGGGGGCGCGCGAACTATGGCTACACCTTC,CASSYRGRANYGYTF
TRBD1,TRBV5-1,TRBJ1-5,few,TGCGCCAGCAGCACGGGACAGCACAATCAGCCCCAGCATTTT,CASSTGQHNQPQHF